The 18 T cell receptor beta chains listed next were all sequenced from one sample in a study of T-cell reconstitution after alpha-beta-depleted transplantation in children. A TCRbeta library incorporating unique molecular identifiers was prepared. TCRdb independently ran MiXCR on the PCR reads; one entry per CDR3 protein. This sample has approximately 400,000 distinct CDR3 sequences; approximately 11% occur once, and the top ten carry nearly 5.5%. The sample in question was PBMCs from the stem cell graft donor, obtained from the stem cell graft. The receptors come from a human donor who donated a stem cell graft to a child with acute myeloid leukemia.

This clonotype appeared a few times. This chain links TRBV27 with TRBJ2-7; 8 bases match TRBD1. Germline V gene lookup returns CDR1 MNHEY and CDR2 SMNVEV (reference sequence). The CDR3 contains 14 residues. V dropped 4 bases and J dropped 2; count of bases not matched to a gene: 4. The CDR3 bases are TGTGCCAGCAGTTCCCGGACAGGGCCCTACGAGCAGTACGTC. Residues: CASSSRTGPYEQYV.

This chain joins TRBV4-1 and TRBJ2-6; no clear D gene. The CDR3 consists of 16 residues. CDR1 and CDR2 (germline): MGHRA, YSYEKL. V lost 4 bases and J lost 4, with 14 bases in between. This CDR3 reads CASSPPDSLGANVLTF. For the CDR3, the DNA is TGCGCCAGCAGCCCCCCGGATTCCCTGGGGGCCAACGTCCTGACTTTC.

The J gene is TRBJ1-1, the V gene TRBV6-1; possibly TRBD1 for D (5 bases). V dropped 6 bases and J dropped 1 base, with 12 bases sitting between them. CDR1 and CDR2 from the germline V gene are MNHNS and SASEGT. This CDR3 comprises 14 residues. Here the CDR3 reads CASRTGGENTEAFF. The CDR3 DNA reads as TGTGCCAGCAGAACAGGTGGTGAGAACACTGAAGCTTTCTTT.

The rearrangement uses TRBV20-1 and TRBJ2-1; D remains unclear. Germline loops: CDR1 DFQATT, CDR2 SNEGSKA (reference sequence). The CDR3 contains 14 residues. The germline V and J ends were trimmed by 2 bases and 3 bases, with 11 bases remaining between them. The CDR3 region is CSARFRKDYNEQFF. In DNA form, the CDR3 reads TGCAGTGCTAGATTTAGGAAAGACTACAATGAGCAGTTCTTC.

In regard to this clonotype: Since a much larger clone is just one base distant, this may be a read error. V usage is TRBV6-1 and J usage is TRBJ1-5; a possible D gene is TRBD1 (6 bases). Germline V gene sequence: CDR1 MNHNS, CDR2 SASEGT. The CDR3 has 13 residues. V was clipped by 8 bases and J by 8 bases, with 16 bases between them. CDR3 amino acids: CASGRVGAEPQHF. CDR3 nucleotides: TGTGCCAGCGGTCGCGTGGGGGCAGAGCCCCAGCATTTT.

The chain has TRBV6-2 or TRBV6-3 and TRBJ2-7; 7 bases match TRBD2. J lost 2 bases, V lost 4 bases, and 11 bases had no gene match. This CDR3 comprises 16 residues. Germline V gene data show CDR1 as MNHEY and CDR2 as SVGEGT. The CDR3: CASSSSRLAVTYEQYF. The CDR3 nucleotides are TGTGCCAGCAGTTCATCCCGACTAGCCGTCACCTACGAGCAGTACTTC.

Ten or more counts support this clonotype. This chain joins TRBV12-3 or TRBV12-4 and TRBJ1-5, with D possibly matching TRBD1 (5 bases). V was clipped by 5 bases and J by 1 base, with 12 bases between them. The CDR3 loop spans 15 amino acids. In DNA, the CDR3 is TGTGCCAGCAGTGGAGGGGTGGAGAGCAATCAGCCCCAGCATTTT. Amino acid sequence: CASSGGVESNQPQHF.

There are a few counts of this clonotype. The gene calls are TRBV7-2 and TRBJ1-2; TRBD1 might be the D (6 bases). This CDR3 comprises 13 residues. Deletions cut 5 bases from V and 4 bases from J, with 11 bases between. CDR1 is SGHTA, CDR2 FQGNSA, per germline. CDR3 nucleotide sequence: TGTGCCAGCAGCCAGCAGGGGACCTATGGCTACACCTTC. The encoded protein is CASSQQGTYGYTF. Full variable domain (outside the CDR3, taken from reference TRBV7-2 and TRBJ1-2): GAGVSQSPSNKVTEKGKDVELRCDPISGHTALYWYRQSLGQGLEFLIYFQGNSAPDKSGLPSDRFSAERTGGSVSTLTIQRTQQEDSAVYLCASSQQGTYGYTFGSGTRLTVV.

The chain recombines TRBV6-5 with TRBJ2-2; D is possibly TRBD1 (6 bases). Between the trimmed V and J ends, which lost 5 bases and 2 bases, there was a span of 12 bases. The CDR3 has 15 amino acids. CDR1 MNHEY and CDR2 SVGAGI come from the germline V gene. Here the CDR3 reads CASSPDRLNTGELFF. The CDR3 DNA follows: TGTGCCAGCAGTCCGGACAGATTAAACACCGGGGAGCTGTTTTTT.

This clonotype was counted only a few times. The chain links TRBV20-1 to TRBJ2-3; 9 bases are shared with TRBD2. CDR1 DFQATT and CDR2 SNEGSKA come from the germline V gene (reference sequence). This CDR3 is built from 17 residues. V shed 0 bases and J 3 bases; nucleotides not matched to a gene: 10. The CDR3 spells CSARDLRGGLRTDTQYF. CDR3 in DNA: TGCAGTGCTAGAGATTTGCGGGGGGGCCTACGGACAGATACGCAGTATTTT.

V gene TRBV3-1 combines with J gene TRBJ1-6; 8 bases fit TRBD1. This CDR3 is 14 amino acids long. Germline CDR1 reads LGHDT; CDR2 reads YNNKEL (reference sequence). With V trimmed by 3 bases and J by 8 bases, 3 bases remained unmatched. The CDR3 loop is CASSHRGPDSPLHF. The DNA of the CDR3 is TGTGCCAGCAGCCACAGGGGGCCGGATTCACCCCTCCACTTT.

This sequence joins TRBV19 and TRBJ2-1; 13 nucleotides align to TRBD2. Germline V gene sequence: CDR1 LNHDA, CDR2 SQIVND (reference sequence). Trimming took 5 bases from V and 8 from J; bases not matched to a gene: 9. CDR3 length: 16 residues. The CDR3 DNA reads as TGTGCCAGTAGTCCAGGACTAGCGGGAGCCCTCTATGAGCAGTTCTTC. Protein sequence: CASSPGLAGALYEQFF.

The rearrangement uses TRBV18 and TRBJ2-1, with D tentatively TRBD1 or TRBD2 (6 bases each). CDR1 is KGHSH, CDR2 LQKENI, per germline. Trimming stripped 10 bases from V and 8 bases from J, with 21 bases between. There are 14 residues in the CDR3. The CDR3 DNA sequence: TGTGCCACCTTCTCCCCCCGGGGGCGGTATGAGCAGTTCTTC. Its translation is CATFSPRGRYEQFF. Based on the CDR3 plus reference TRBV18 and TRBJ2-1, the full variable domain is NAGVMQNPRHLVRRRGQEARLRCSPMKGHSHVYWYRQLPEEGLKFMVYLQKENIIDESGMPKERFSAEFPKEGPSILRIQQVVRGDSAAYFCATFSPRGRYEQFFGPGTRLTVL.

The chain carries TRBV24-1 and TRBJ2-1; a weak D match, TRBD2 (6 bases). The CDR3 covers 16 residues. Trimming stripped 3 bases from V and 1 base from J, with 12 bases between. The V gene's germline CDR1 is KGHDR and CDR2 SFDVKD. CDR3 coding DNA: TGTGCCACCAGTGATGGGGGGTTGAGGTCCTACAATGAGCAGTTCTTC. This gives the protein CATSDGGLRSYNEQFF.

This clonotype was seen at least ten times. This sequence joins TRBV10-3 and TRBJ1-2; 7 nucleotides align to TRBD1. With V trimmed by 3 bases and J by 7 bases, 11 bases remained unmatched. The CDR3 consists of 15 residues. Germline V gene sequence: CDR1 ENHRY, CDR2 SYGVKD. CDR3 DNA sequence: TGTGCCATCAGTGAAACCGACAGGGCGGATAGTGGCTACACCTTC. It codes for CAISETDRADSGYTF.

In its sample, this clonotype was seen many times. This chain links TRBV9 with TRBJ2-1; 12 bases line up with TRBD2. The CDR3 has 17 residues. Germline V gene data show CDR1 as SGDLS and CDR2 as YYNGEE. V trimming: 0 bases; J trimming: 11 bases; junction bases outside the gene matches: 12. This CDR3 is CASSVGLLAGGLGQQFF. CDR3 nucleotide sequence: TGTGCCAGCAGCGTAGGTTTACTAGCGGGAGGACTCGGTCAGCAGTTCTTC.

This clonotype was observed a handful of times. J is TRBJ1-2 and V is TRBV12-3 or TRBV12-4; 7 nucleotides align to TRBD1. The CDR3 covers 14 residues. The V segment lost 6 bases and the J segment 2 bases; nucleotides outside the gene matches: 6. DNA for the CDR3: TGTGCCAGCAGACCTCCGGGACAGAACTATGGCTACACCTTC. This gives the protein CASRPPGQNYGYTF.

This clonotype was recorded many times. The J gene is TRBJ1-2, the V gene TRBV4-3, with D hard to call. The V gene lost 0 bases and the J gene lost 3 bases, with 14 bases spanning the gap. This CDR3 is built from 16 residues. From germline, CDR1 is LGHNA and CDR2 YSLEER. DNA of the CDR3: TGCGCCAGCAGCCAAGATCGCTCAGGACCTTACTATGGCTACACCTTC. Translated, it gives CASSQDRSGPYYGYTF.